A single sample gave rise to the 15 T cell receptor beta chains below, sequenced in a study of blood T cell repertoires in COVID-19. Clones were sequenced by immunoSEQ multiplex PCR, and TCRdb holds only the in-frame ones, with some missing. The table includes about 140,000 clones, about 87% detected once. Specimen: peripheral blood. All receptors come from a human donor in a cohort sampled during active COVID-19.

This clone was counted only a few times. The chain has TRBV19 and TRBJ1-6; the D gene is possibly TRBD1 (5 bases). Germline V gives CDR1 LNHDA, CDR2 SQIVND (reference sequence). V lost 2 bases and J lost 3, with 11 bases in between. This CDR3 is built from 16 residues. DNA of the CDR3: TGTGCCAGTAGTATACTCGGACAAGGCTATAATTCACCCCTCCACTTT. Translating gives CASSILGQGYNSPLHF.

The chain carries TRBV5-1 and TRBJ2-1, with TRBD1 matching over 7 bases. With 4 bases clipped from V and 3 bases from J, the junction kept 7 bases outside the gene matches. The V gene's germline CDR1 is SGHRS and CDR2 YFSETQ. The CDR3 covers 15 residues. DNA for the CDR3: TGCGCCAGCAGCGCTACCGGGACAGACTACAATGAGCAGTTCTTC. The encoded protein is CASSATGTDYNEQFF.

The chain is built from TRBV11-2 and TRBJ2-2; perhaps TRBD2 as D (6 bases). The CDR3 is 14 residues long. V gave up 5 bases and J gave up 3 bases, with 10 bases separating them. In germline, CDR1 is SGHAT, CDR2 FQNNGV. The CDR3 loop reads CASSGAGYTGELFF. The CDR3 bases are TGTGCCAGCAGCGGGGCGGGGTACACCGGGGAGCTGTTTTTT.

About this clone itself: This same CDR3 is encoded by further DNA sequences in the sample. This chain joins TRBV28 and TRBJ1-2; possible D gene TRBD1, 6 bases. V was shortened by 1 base and J by 6 bases, with 6 bases between the two germline ends. This CDR3 comprises 12 residues. Germline V gene lookup returns CDR1 MDHEN and CDR2 SYDVKM. The CDR3 nucleotides read TGTGCCAGCAGTTTATACAGGGATGGCTACACCTTC. It specifies CASSLYRDGYTF.

The rearrangement joins TRBV4-1 to TRBJ2-2; tentatively, D is TRBD2 (5 bases). Per germline, CDR1 MGHRA and CDR2 YSYEKL. CDR3 length: 16 amino acids. The V end lost 3 bases, the J end lost 4 bases, and 15 bases lay between the germline ends. In DNA form, the CDR3 reads TGCGCCAGCAGCCACGCTTTAATCCGGGGCACCGGGGAGCTGTTTTTT. Translation gives CASSHALIRGTGELFF.

The V and J genes are TRBV2 and TRBJ1-4; perhaps TRBD1 as D (5 bases). Germline loops: CDR1 SNHLY, CDR2 FYNNEI. V was trimmed by 6 bases and J by 4 bases, leaving 12 bases between them. The CDR3 has 14 residues. The CDR3 protein is CASRGEVYNEKLFF. Written as DNA, the CDR3 is TGTGCCAGCAGGGGGGAGGTCTATAATGAAAAACTGTTTTTT.

This chain uses TRBV11-2 with TRBJ2-1; 8 bases match TRBD2. J was trimmed by 0 bases and V by 4 bases; bases with no gene match: 5. The CDR3 runs to 16 residues. CDR1 SGHAT and CDR2 FQNNGV come from the germline V gene. Here the CDR3 reads CASSWTSGSSYNEQFF. Written as DNA, the CDR3 is TGTGCCAGCAGCTGGACGAGCGGGAGCTCCTACAATGAGCAGTTCTTC.

This chain uses TRBV25-1 with TRBJ1-4; no clear D gene. The CDR3 totals 13 residues. V was clipped by 1 base and J by 4 bases, with 4 bases between them. The germline V gene encodes CDR1 MGHDK and CDR2 SYGVNS. This CDR3 is CASSEFHNEKLFF. CDR3 nucleotide sequence: TGTGCCAGCAGTGAATTTCATAATGAAAAACTGTTTTTT.

The chain uses TRBV9 and TRBJ2-7, with 7 positions matching TRBD1. Germline lookup yields CDR1 SGDLS and CDR2 YYNGEE. The CDR3 has 15 residues. With V trimmed by 0 bases and J by 0 bases, 3 bases remained unmatched. In nucleotides, the CDR3 is TGTGCCAGCAGCGTAGGACAGGGCCCCTCCTACGAGCAGTACTTC. It is translated as CASSVGQGPSYEQYF. Based on the CDR3 plus reference TRBV9 and TRBJ2-7, the full variable domain is DSGVTQTPKHLITATGQRVTLRCSPRSGDLSVYWYQQSLDQGLQFLIQYYNGEERAKGNILERFSAQQFPDLHSELNLSSLELGDSALYFCASSVGQGPSYEQYFGPGTRLTVT.

V and J are TRBV18 and TRBJ1-2, with a tentative D call TRBD1 (5 bases). This CDR3 is 19 amino acids long. V was trimmed by 0 bases and J by 1 base, leaving 21 bases between them. In germline, CDR1 is KGHSH, CDR2 LQKENI. The CDR3 DNA reads as TGTGCCAGCTCACCACCGGGGCGACACTCAAACCAAAATAACTATGGCTACACCTTC. It yields the protein CASSPPGRHSNQNNYGYTF.

The V and J genes are TRBV28 and TRBJ1-3; D uncertain. This CDR3 is 14 amino acids long. The germline V gene has CDR1 MDHEN and CDR2 SYDVKM. Trimming cost V 7 bases and J 1 base, with 11 bases left between them. The CDR3 coding sequence is TGTGCCAGCACGAGCGTTGGGTCTGGAAACACCATATATTTT. It encodes CASTSVGSGNTIYF.

This sequence joins TRBV7-6 and TRBJ2-1; 15 bases are shared with TRBD2. The length of the CDR3 is 18 residues. Germline V gene sequence: CDR1 SGHVS, CDR2 FNYEAQ. V lost 1 base to trimming and J lost 9 bases; unmatched junction nucleotides: 10. The CDR3 sequence is CASSLVGLAGGPVGEQFF. For the CDR3, the DNA is TGTGCCAGCAGCTTAGTTGGACTAGCGGGAGGGCCGGTCGGTGAGCAGTTCTTC.

The chain is built from TRBV27 and TRBJ1-2; D is unclear. CDR3 size: 15 residues. Trimming stripped 3 bases from V and 7 bases from J, with 18 bases between. Germline V CDR1 and CDR2: MNHEY, SMNVEV (reference sequence). CDR3 residues: CASSFDIRSPGGYTF. As DNA, the CDR3 is TGTGCCAGCAGTTTTGATATCCGGTCCCCCGGTGGCTACACCTTC.

This rearrangement joins TRBV5-1 to TRBJ2-1; a possible D gene is TRBD2 (7 bases). Germline V gene sequence: CDR1 SGHRS, CDR2 YFSETQ. The CDR3 runs 15 residues. V was cut by 5 bases and J by 8 bases, with 20 bases left in between. The CDR3 sequence: CASSSARGRGDEQFF. The CDR3, as DNA: TGCGCCAGCAGTTCCGCGCGGGGGCGTGGGGATGAGCAGTTCTTC.

The chain employs TRBV3-1 (or the pseudogene TRBV3-2) and TRBJ2-1, with D tentatively TRBD2 (6 bases). V was pared by 4 bases and J by 7 bases, with 8 bases between. Germline CDR1 reads LGHDT; CDR2 reads YNNKEL (reference sequence). The CDR3 runs 12 residues. Here the CDR3 reads CASSRAGNEQFF. The CDR3 DNA reads TGTGCCAGCAGCCGGGCGGGAAATGAGCAGTTCTTC.